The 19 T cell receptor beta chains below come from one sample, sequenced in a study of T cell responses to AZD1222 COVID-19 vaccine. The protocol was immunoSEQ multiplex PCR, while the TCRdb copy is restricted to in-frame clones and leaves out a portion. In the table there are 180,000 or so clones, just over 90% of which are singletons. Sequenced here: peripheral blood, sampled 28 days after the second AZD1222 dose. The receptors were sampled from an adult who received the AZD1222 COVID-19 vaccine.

This CDR3 reads CASSFDSNQPQHF. CDR3 sequence (DNA): TGTGCCAGCAGCTTCGACAGCAATCAGCCCCAGCATTTT. The chain is built from TRBV6-5 and TRBJ1-5; D unclear. Germline V CDR1 and CDR2: MNHEY, SVGAGI. Trimming took off 6 bases at V and 1 base at J, with 7 bases between the two ends. The CDR3 length is 13 residues.

This chain's CDR3 is CASSEAPVSGVTEAFF. The CDR3 nucleotides read TGTGCCAGCAGTGAAGCGCCTGTTTCAGGGGTGACTGAAGCTTTCTTT. The rearrangement uses TRBV6-1 and TRBJ1-1; D might be TRBD1 (6 bases). CDR1 and CDR2 (germline): MNHNS, SASEGT. The V gene lost 0 bases and the J gene lost 5 bases, with 16 bases spanning the gap. CDR3 length equals 16 residues.

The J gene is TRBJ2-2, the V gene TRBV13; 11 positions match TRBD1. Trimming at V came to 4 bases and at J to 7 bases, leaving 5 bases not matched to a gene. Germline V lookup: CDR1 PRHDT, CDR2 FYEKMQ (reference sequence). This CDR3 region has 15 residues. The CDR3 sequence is CASSWTGGVDGELFF. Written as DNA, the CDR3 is TGTGCCAGCAGCTGGACAGGGGGCGTGGACGGGGAGCTGTTTTTT.

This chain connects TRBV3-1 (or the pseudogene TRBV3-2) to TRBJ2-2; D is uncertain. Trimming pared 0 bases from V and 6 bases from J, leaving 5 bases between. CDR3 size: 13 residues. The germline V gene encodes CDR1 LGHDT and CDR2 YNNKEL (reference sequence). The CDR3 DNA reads TGTGCCAGCAGCCAAGATTTTTCCGGGGAGCTGTTTTTT. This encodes CASSQDFSGELFF.

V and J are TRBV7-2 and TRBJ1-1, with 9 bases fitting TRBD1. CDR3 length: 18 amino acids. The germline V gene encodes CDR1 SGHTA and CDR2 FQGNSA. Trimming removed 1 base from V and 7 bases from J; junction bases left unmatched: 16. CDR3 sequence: CASSLGFGTGRRGNEAFF. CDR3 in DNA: TGTGCCAGCAGCTTAGGTTTCGGGACAGGGAGAAGGGGGAATGAAGCTTTCTTT.

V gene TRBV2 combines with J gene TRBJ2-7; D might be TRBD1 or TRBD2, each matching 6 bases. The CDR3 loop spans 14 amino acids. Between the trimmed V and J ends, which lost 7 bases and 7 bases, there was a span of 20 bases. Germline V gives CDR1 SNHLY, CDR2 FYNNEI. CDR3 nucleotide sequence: TGTGCCAGCACCCCGGCAGCAGGGGCGGGAGAGCAGTACTTC. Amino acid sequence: CASTPAAGAGEQYF.

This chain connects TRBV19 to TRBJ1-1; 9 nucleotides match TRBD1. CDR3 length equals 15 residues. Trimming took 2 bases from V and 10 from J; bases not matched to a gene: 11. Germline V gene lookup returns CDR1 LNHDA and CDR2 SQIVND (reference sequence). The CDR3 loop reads CASSISGQGLVGAFF. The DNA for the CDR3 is TGTGCCAGTAGTATATCCGGACAGGGGTTGGTTGGAGCTTTCTTT.

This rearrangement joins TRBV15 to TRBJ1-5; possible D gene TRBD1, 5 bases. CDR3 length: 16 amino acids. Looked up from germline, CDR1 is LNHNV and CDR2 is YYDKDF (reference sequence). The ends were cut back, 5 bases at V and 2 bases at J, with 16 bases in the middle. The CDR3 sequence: CATSGAPAAGNQPQHF. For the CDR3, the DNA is TGTGCCACCAGCGGGGCCCCAGCGGCGGGCAATCAGCCCCAGCATTTT.

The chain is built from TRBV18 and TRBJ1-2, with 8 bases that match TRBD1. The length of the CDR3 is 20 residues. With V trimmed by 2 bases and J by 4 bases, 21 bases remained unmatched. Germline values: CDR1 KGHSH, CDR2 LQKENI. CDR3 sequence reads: CASSPVRQRDWTGRGYGYTF. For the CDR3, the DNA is TGTGCCAGCTCACCAGTTCGCCAGAGAGATTGGACAGGGCGAGGCTATGGCTACACCTTC.

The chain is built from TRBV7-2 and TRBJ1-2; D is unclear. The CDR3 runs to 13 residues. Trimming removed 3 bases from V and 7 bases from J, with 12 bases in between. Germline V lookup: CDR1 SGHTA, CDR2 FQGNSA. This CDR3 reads CASSFLESGGYTF. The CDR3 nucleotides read TGTGCCAGCAGCTTCCTGGAGTCCGGTGGCTACACCTTC. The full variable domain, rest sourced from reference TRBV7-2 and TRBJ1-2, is GAGVSQSPSNKVTEKGKDVELRCDPISGHTALYWYRQSLGQGLEFLIYFQGNSAPDKSGLPSDRFSAERTGGSVSTLTIQRTQQEDSAVYLCASSFLESGGYTFGSGTRLTVV.

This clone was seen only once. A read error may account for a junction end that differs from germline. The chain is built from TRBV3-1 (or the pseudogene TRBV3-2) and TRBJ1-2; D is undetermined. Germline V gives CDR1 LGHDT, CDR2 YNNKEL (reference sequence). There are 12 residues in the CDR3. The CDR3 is CASSVLSSSMVF. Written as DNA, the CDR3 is TGTGCCAGCAGCGTCCTGAGCAGTTCGATGGTCTTC.

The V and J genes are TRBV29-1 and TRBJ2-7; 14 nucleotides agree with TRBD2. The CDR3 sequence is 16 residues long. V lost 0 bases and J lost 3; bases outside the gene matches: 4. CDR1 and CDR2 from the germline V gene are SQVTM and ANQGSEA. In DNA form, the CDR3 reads TGCAGCGTTGAAGATGACGGGACTAGCGGGAGCTACGAGCAGTACTTC. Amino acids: CSVEDDGTSGSYEQYF.

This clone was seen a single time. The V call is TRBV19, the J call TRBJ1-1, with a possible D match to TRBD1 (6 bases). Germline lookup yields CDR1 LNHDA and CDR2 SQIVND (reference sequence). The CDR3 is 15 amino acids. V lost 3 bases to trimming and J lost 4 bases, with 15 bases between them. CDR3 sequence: CASSIYRVGGTEAFF. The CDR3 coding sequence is TGTGCCAGTAGTATTTACAGGGTTGGGGGCACTGAAGCTTTCTTT.

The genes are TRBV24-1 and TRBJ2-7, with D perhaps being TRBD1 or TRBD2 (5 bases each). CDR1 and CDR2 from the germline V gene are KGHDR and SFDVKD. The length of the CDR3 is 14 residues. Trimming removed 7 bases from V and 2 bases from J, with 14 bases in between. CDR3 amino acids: CATSVGASAYEQYF. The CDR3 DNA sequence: TGTGCCACCAGCGTCGGGGCATCCGCCTACGAGCAGTACTTC.

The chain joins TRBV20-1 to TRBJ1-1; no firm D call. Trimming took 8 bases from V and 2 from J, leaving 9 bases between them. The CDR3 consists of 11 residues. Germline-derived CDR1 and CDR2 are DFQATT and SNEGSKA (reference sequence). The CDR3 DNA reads TGCAGTACGGGAACTAACACTGAAGCTTTCTTT. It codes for CSTGTNTEAFF.

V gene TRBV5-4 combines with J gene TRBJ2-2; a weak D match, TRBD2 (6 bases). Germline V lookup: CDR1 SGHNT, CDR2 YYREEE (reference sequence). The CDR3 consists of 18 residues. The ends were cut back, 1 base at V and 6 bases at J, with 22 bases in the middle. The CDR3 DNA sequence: TGTGCCAGCAGCTTGATGGTGGGAGGTATGGTCTACGCCGGGGAGCTGTTTTTT. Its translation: CASSLMVGGMVYAGELFF.

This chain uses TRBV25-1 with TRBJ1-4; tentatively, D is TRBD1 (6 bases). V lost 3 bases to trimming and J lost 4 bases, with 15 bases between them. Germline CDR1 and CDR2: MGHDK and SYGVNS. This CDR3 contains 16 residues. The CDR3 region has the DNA TGTGCCAGCAGTGAGGGGTTAAGGGGGAGTAATGAAAAACTGTTTTTT. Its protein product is CASSEGLRGSNEKLFF.

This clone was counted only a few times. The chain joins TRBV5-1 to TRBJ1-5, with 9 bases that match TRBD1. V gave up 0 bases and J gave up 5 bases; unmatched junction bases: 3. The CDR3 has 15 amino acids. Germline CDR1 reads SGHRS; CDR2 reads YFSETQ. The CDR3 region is CASSLGGQGDQPQHF. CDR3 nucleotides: TGCGCCAGCAGCTTGGGGGGACAGGGCGATCAGCCCCAGCATTTT.

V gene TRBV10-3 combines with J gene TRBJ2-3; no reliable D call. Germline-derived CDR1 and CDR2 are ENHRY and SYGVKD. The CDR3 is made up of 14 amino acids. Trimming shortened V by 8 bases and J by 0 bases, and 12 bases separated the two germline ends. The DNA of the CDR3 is TGTGCCATCGAGTCTTCGACTAGCACAGATACGCAGTATTTT. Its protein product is CAIESSTSTDTQYF.